This TCR beta chain appears in the sequencing data of a study of blood T cell repertoires in COVID-19. Across the whole study: From the United States, Italy and Spain came samples of acute and convalescent COVID-19. PBMCs, B-cell-depleted T cells, or T cells were the source of the cDNA or gDNA that made up the material.

This CDR3 has 13 amino acids. V gave up 4 bases and J gave up 0 bases, with 7 bases separating them. Per germline, CDR1 SGHDN and CDR2 FVKESK. In the authors' workflow: Estimates of nucleated cell counts were drawn from the amplification of reference gene primers. The assay was immunoSEQ multiplex PCR, and TCRdb's table has in-frame clones only and misses some. V and J calls and clone size follow that table, whereas D and trimming were derived from the DNA. The sample records around 88,000 clones, roughly 80% being singletons. The receptor was derived from a man between 60 and 75 years old with acute or convalescent COVID-19. The V and J genes are TRBV14 and TRBJ2-7; D ambiguous. The sequenced material came from peripheral blood. The CDR3 DNA sequence: TGTGCCAGCAGCCGCCCGAGCTCCTACGAGCAGTACTTC. It codes for CASSRPSSYEQYF.